The text below deals with one T cell receptor (beta chain). Antigen: not known. CDR3 size: 16 residues. Trimming removed 6 bases from V and 7 bases from J; junction bases left unmatched: 12. Germline V gene lookup returns CDR1 LNHNV and CDR2 YYDKDF (reference sequence). These data come from a study of OX40 agonist ivuxolimab in advanced cancers. Points from the study as a whole: At doses 0.1 to 3.0 mg/kg, CD4+ and CD8+ clones expanded. Partial responders treated at 0.1-3.0 mg/kg exhibited clonal expansion among the lowest measured.

Measured with immunoSEQ multiplex PCR; TCRdb has only the in-frame clones, and not every one. The sample consists of 35,000 or so clones, approximately 84% of them appearing once. This material consisted of CD4+ or CD8+ T cells sorted from blood, taken in a trial of the OX40 agonist ivuxolimab. The chain links TRBV15 to TRBJ2-1, with TRBD2 matching 10 bases. The source is an adult with an advanced solid tumor such as melanoma, head and neck, liver or kidney cancer. In DNA form, the CDR3 reads TGTGCCACCAGTACGGGGCTAGCGGGAGATAATAATGAGCAGTTCTTC. Encoded protein: CATSTGLAGDNNEQFF.